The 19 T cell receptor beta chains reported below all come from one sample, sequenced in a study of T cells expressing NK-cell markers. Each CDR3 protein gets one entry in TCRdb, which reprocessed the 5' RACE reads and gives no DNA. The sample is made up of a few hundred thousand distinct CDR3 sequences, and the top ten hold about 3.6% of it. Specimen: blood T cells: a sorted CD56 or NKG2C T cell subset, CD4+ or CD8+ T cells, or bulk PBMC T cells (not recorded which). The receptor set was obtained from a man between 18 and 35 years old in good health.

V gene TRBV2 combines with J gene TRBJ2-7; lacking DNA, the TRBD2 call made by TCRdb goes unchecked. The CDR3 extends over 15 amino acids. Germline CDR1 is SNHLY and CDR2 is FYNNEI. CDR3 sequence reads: CASRGEGRRILEQYF.

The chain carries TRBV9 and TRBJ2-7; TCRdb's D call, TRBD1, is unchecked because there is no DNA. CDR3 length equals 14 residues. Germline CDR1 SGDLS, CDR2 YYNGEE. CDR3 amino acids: CASSVDPQGPEQYF.

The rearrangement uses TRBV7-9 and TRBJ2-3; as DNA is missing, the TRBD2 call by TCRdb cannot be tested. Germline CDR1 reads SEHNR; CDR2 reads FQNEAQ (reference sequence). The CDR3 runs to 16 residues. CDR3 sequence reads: CASSPVLAGGGDTQYF. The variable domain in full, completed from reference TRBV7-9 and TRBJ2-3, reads DTGVSQNPRHKITKRGQNVTFRCDPISEHNRLYWYRQTLGQGPEFLTYFQNEAQLEKSRLLSDRFSAERPKGSFSTLEIQRTEQGDSAMYLCASSPVLAGGGDTQYFGPGTRLTVL.

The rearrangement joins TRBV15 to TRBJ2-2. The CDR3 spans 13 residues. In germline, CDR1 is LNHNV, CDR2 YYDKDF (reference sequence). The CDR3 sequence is CATSGSLTGELFF.

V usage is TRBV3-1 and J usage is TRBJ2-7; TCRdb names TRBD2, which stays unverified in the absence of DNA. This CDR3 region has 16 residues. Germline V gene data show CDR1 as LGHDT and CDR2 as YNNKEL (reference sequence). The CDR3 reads CASSQESTRLYYEQYF.

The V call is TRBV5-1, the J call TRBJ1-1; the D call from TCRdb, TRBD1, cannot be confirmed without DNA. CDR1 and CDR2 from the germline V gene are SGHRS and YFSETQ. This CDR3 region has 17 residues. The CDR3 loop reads CASSFLGTGILNTEAFF.

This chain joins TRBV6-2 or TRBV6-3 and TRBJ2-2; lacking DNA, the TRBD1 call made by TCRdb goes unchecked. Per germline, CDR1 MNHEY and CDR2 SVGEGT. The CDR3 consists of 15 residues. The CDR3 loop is CASSSLLGGTGELFF.

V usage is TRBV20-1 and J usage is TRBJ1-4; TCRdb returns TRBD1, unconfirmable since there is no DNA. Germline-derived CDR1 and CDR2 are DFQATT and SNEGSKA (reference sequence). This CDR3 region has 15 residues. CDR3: CSARGQGTTNEKLFF.

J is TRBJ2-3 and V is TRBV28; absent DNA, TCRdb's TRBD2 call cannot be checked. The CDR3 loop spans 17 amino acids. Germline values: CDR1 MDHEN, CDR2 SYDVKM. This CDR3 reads CASSLLRLAGDSDTQYF.

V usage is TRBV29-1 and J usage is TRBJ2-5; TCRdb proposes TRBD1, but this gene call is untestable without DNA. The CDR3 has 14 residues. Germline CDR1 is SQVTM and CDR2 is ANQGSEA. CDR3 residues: CSVGAGGFQETQYF.

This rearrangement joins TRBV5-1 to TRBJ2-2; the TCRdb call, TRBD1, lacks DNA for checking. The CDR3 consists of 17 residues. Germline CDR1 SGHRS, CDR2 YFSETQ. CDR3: CASSLAIGGSSTGELFF.

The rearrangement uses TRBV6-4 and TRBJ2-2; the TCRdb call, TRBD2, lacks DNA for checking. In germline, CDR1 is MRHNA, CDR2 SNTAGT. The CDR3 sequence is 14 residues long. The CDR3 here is CASSRTSGTGELFF.

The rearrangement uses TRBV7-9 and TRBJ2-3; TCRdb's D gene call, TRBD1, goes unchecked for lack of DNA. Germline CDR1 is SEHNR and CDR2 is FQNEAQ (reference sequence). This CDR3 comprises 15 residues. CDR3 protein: CASITGTGATDTQYF.

CDR3 in amino acids: CASSGDSKNTEAFF. The chain carries TRBV5-1 and TRBJ1-1; the D call from TCRdb, TRBD1, cannot be confirmed without DNA. The V gene's germline CDR1 is SGHRS and CDR2 YFSETQ. The CDR3 totals 14 residues.

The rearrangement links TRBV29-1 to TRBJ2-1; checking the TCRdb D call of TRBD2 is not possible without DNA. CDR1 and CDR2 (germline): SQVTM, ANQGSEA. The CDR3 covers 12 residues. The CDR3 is CSIPSGPYEQFF.

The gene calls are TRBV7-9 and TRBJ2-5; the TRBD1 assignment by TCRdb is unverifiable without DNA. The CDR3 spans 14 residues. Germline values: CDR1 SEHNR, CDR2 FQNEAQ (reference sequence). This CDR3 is CASSLWGPGETQYF.

The chain's CDR3 is CASVPSVSGSVGANEQFF. This chain connects TRBV12-3 or TRBV12-4 to TRBJ2-1; TCRdb's assignment of TRBD2 cannot be checked, as there is no DNA. This CDR3 comprises 18 residues.

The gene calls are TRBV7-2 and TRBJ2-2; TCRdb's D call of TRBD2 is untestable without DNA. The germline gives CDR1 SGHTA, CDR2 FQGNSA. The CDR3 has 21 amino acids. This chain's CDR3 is CASSLARVTSGRPANTGELFF.

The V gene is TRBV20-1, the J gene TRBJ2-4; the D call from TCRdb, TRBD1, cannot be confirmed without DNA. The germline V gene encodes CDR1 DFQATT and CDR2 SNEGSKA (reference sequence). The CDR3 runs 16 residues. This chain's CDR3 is CSAIPPPRDAKNIQYF.